The source of this T cell receptor beta chain is a study of T cells after yellow fever vaccination. Using its own MiXCR run on the 5' RACE reads, TCRdb lists one record per CDR3 protein. The sample lists 120,000 or so distinct CDR3 sequences; roughly 15% were seen once. This clonotype was detected only a few times. Trimming removed 6 bases from V and 5 bases from J, with 10 bases in between. Germline lookup yields CDR1 MNHNY and CDR2 SVGAGI (reference sequence). CDR3 length equals 12 residues. The origin of this receptor is a man between 18 and 29 years old who received the YFV17D yellow fever vaccine. The chain employs TRBV6-6 and TRBJ1-1; D not resolved. Sequencing used CD8+ T cells sorted from PBMCs, obtained 5 days after the yellow fever booster vaccination. CDR3 in amino acids: CASRLRVTEAFF. For the CDR3, the DNA is TGTGCCAGCAGATTAAGGGTTACTGAAGCTTTCTTT.